Each of the 30 T cell receptor beta chains below was sequenced from the same sample in a study of blood T cell repertoires in COVID-19. Sequenced by immunoSEQ multiplex PCR; TCRdb stores in-frame clones only, minus some. The sample has 150,000 to 200,000 clones, around 90% seen once. What was sequenced was peripheral blood. These TCRs come from a woman between 50 and 59 years old with acute or convalescent COVID-19.

In this sample, this clone turned up once. V usage is TRBV6-6 and J usage is TRBJ2-7; TRBD2 matches at 8 bases. CDR3 length equals 13 residues. V lost 6 bases and J lost 6; bases outside the gene matches: 7. CDR1 and CDR2 from the germline V gene are MNHNY and SVGAGI (reference sequence). CDR3 region: CASSGSGTGEQYF. In DNA form, the CDR3 reads TGTGCCAGCAGCGGTAGCGGGACGGGCGAGCAGTACTTC.

This chain links TRBV4-3 with TRBJ2-7; maybe TRBD2 (6 bases). Looked up from germline, CDR1 is LGHNA and CDR2 is YSLEER. There are 16 residues in the CDR3. Trimming removed 3 bases at V and 2 bases at J, with 17 bases between. The CDR3, as DNA: TGCGCCAGCAGCCATGCTTCGCGGGACTCGGCCTACGAGCAGTACTTC. It translates to CASSHASRDSAYEQYF.

J is TRBJ1-2 and V is TRBV2; 7 nucleotides align to TRBD1. The J segment lost 4 bases and the V segment lost 4 bases, leaving 12 bases of the junction unmatched. Germline lookup yields CDR1 SNHLY and CDR2 FYNNEI. This CDR3 has 16 amino acids. The CDR3 sequence: CASSVGQGDFGYGYTF. CDR3 nucleotide sequence: TGTGCCAGCAGTGTCGGTCAGGGGGATTTTGGCTATGGCTACACCTTC.

This clone was counted only a few times. The genes are TRBV6-2 or TRBV6-3 and TRBJ2-3; 13 bases line up with TRBD2. V dropped 6 bases and J dropped 2; count of bases not matched to a gene: 8. This CDR3 comprises 17 residues. Germline lookup yields CDR1 MNHEY and CDR2 SVGEGT. CDR3 loop: CASSPRLAGGFTDTQYF. CDR3 nucleotide sequence: TGTGCCAGCAGCCCCAGACTAGCGGGAGGTTTCACAGATACGCAGTATTTT.

This rearrangement joins TRBV5-1 to TRBJ2-7; 8 bases line up with TRBD2. CDR1 and CDR2 (germline): SGHRS, YFSETQ. The CDR3 is 14 amino acids. The trim removed 1 base at V and 3 bases at J, leaving 3 bases unmatched. The CDR3: CASSLYGGDYEQYF. The CDR3 DNA reads TGCGCCAGCAGCTTGTACGGGGGGGACTACGAGCAGTACTTC. Drawing the rest from reference TRBV5-1 and TRBJ2-7, the complete variable domain is KAGVTQTPRYLIKTRGQQVTLSCSPISGHRSVSWYQQTPGQGLQFLFEYFSETQRNKGNFPGRFSGRQFSNSRSEMNVSTLELGDSALYLCASSLYGGDYEQYFGPGTRLTVT.

V usage is TRBV30 and J usage is TRBJ1-2; D not certain. Germline lookup yields CDR1 GTSNPN and CDR2 SVGIG (reference sequence). There are 13 residues in the CDR3. V shed 4 bases and J shed 7 bases, with 16 bases lying between them. DNA of the CDR3: TGTGCCTGGAATGCAGTGCCGTTTTCTGGCTACACCTTC. This translates into CAWNAVPFSGYTF.

V gene TRBV19 combines with J gene TRBJ1-3; the D gene is possibly TRBD1 (5 bases). Deletions cut 8 bases from V and 7 bases from J, with 18 bases between. The CDR3 runs to 14 residues. The V gene's germline CDR1 is LNHDA and CDR2 SQIVND (reference sequence). In DNA form, the CDR3 reads TGTGCCAGTCGACTGCAGGGTGCCGCGAACACCATATATTTT. As protein: CASRLQGAANTIYF.

The CDR3 coding sequence is TGTGCCACCGCATCGGGACAGACGTACGAGCAGTACTTC. Translation: CATASGQTYEQYF. The chain is built from TRBV19 and TRBJ2-7; 7 bases agree with TRBD1. This CDR3 is built from 13 residues. CDR1 is LNHDA and CDR2 is SQIVND in the germline V gene (reference sequence). Germline trimming cut 10 bases from V and 4 bases from J; bases unmatched to any gene: 10.

This chain connects TRBV25-1 to TRBJ2-2; 9 positions match TRBD2. Germline V gene sequence: CDR1 MGHDK, CDR2 SYGVNS. Unmatched junction bases numbered 5, after V lost 5 bases and J lost 4 bases. There are 15 residues in the CDR3. The CDR3 coding sequence is TGTGCCAGCAGTCTGTTAGCGGGAGTCACCGGGGAGCTGTTTTTT. Encoded protein: CASSLLAGVTGELFF.

CDR3 in DNA: TGTGCCAGCAGTCCCCGCAGGGACACTGAAGCTTTCTTT. This encodes CASSPRRDTEAFF. The chain couples TRBV3-1 (or the pseudogene TRBV3-2) to TRBJ1-1, with D maybe TRBD1 (5 bases). The V end lost 6 bases, the J end lost 3 bases, and 11 bases lay between the germline ends. Germline V gene lookup returns CDR1 LGHDT and CDR2 YNNKEL (reference sequence). This CDR3 comprises 13 residues.

The rearrangement uses TRBV7-9 and TRBJ1-4, with D hard to call. Trimming pared 4 bases from V and 5 bases from J, leaving 17 bases between. The CDR3 consists of 16 residues. Germline lookup yields CDR1 SEHNR and CDR2 FQNEAQ (reference sequence). The CDR3 bases are TGTGCCAGCAGCTCCGGACTCCGGAGGGTGAATGAAAAACTGTTTTTT. This encodes CASSSGLRRVNEKLFF.

The V gene is TRBV5-1, the J gene TRBJ2-3; 10 bases line up with TRBD2. Germline V gene lookup returns CDR1 SGHRS and CDR2 YFSETQ. The CDR3 contains 16 residues. After removal of 4 bases from V and 3 bases from J, the junction contained 8 bases not matched to a gene. The CDR3 sequence: CASSHQAGGSTDTQYF. In nucleotides, the CDR3 is TGCGCCAGCAGCCACCAAGCGGGAGGGAGTACAGATACGCAGTATTTT.

The chain links TRBV19 to TRBJ1-2; TRBD1 might be the D (6 bases). CDR3 length equals 13 residues. V gave up 4 bases and J gave up 0 bases, with 6 bases separating them. Germline assignment: CDR1 LNHDA and CDR2 SQIVND (reference sequence). The CDR3, as DNA: TGTGCCAGTAGTAGGACAGCTAACTATGGCTACACCTTC. Protein: CASSRTANYGYTF.

V gene TRBV2 combines with J gene TRBJ2-5; TRBD2 agrees at 14 bases. The CDR3 is 19 residues long. The trim removed 5 bases at V and 1 base at J, leaving 12 bases unmatched. CDR1 is SNHLY and CDR2 is FYNNEI in the germline V gene. The CDR3 sequence: CASSTSGTSGGVLQETQYF. CDR3 DNA sequence: TGTGCCAGCAGTACCTCCGGGACTAGCGGGGGAGTCCTCCAAGAGACCCAGTACTTC.

The chain uses TRBV25-1 and TRBJ1-2, with a possible D match to TRBD1 (6 bases). The CDR3 consists of 12 residues. CDR1 and CDR2 (germline): MGHDK, SYGVNS. V lost 3 bases and J 8 bases, leaving 10 bases between the germline ends. The CDR3 DNA reads as TGTGCCAGCAGTGAGAGGGGGAACGGCTACACCTTC. This translates into CASSERGNGYTF.

The V gene is TRBV6-1, the J gene TRBJ2-7, with 9 bases lining up with TRBD2. This CDR3 spans 14 amino acids. V lost 3 bases to trimming and J lost 5 bases; unmatched junction nucleotides: 5. Looked up from germline, CDR1 is MNHNS and CDR2 is SASEGT. The CDR3 loop is CASSEGGRADEQYF. The DNA of the CDR3 is TGTGCCAGCAGTGAGGGCGGGAGGGCCGACGAGCAGTACTTC.

The chain recombines TRBV7-2 with TRBJ2-2; possibly TRBD1 for D (6 bases). The CDR3 runs 15 residues. The V gene lost 4 bases and the J gene lost 1 base, with 10 bases spanning the gap. The V gene's germline CDR1 is SGHTA and CDR2 FQGNSA. The CDR3 loop is CASSSRGLNTGELFF. The CDR3 DNA reads as TGTGCCAGCAGCTCCAGGGGCCTGAACACCGGGGAGCTGTTTTTT.

The chain is built from TRBV10-3 and TRBJ1-2, with D maybe TRBD1 (6 bases). Trimming shortened V by 3 bases and J by 5 bases, and 19 bases separated the two germline ends. Germline CDR1 is ENHRY and CDR2 is SYGVKD. The CDR3 spans 16 residues. This CDR3 reads CAISEVQGPGGYGYTF. DNA of the CDR3: TGTGCCATCAGTGAAGTACAGGGCCCGGGTGGGTATGGCTACACCTTC.

V is TRBV2 and J is TRBJ1-2; 12 bases agree with TRBD1. Germline assignment: CDR1 SNHLY and CDR2 FYNNEI. CDR3 length equals 16 residues. Trimming removed 6 bases from V and 8 bases from J; junction bases left unmatched: 13. DNA of the CDR3: TGTGCCAGCAGCCGGGACAGGGGGCAAGGGGGTAAGGGCTACACCTTC. This sequence encodes CASSRDRGQGGKGYTF. The full variable domain, rest sourced from reference TRBV2 and TRBJ1-2, is EPEVTQTPSHQVTQMGQEVILRCVPISNHLYFYWYRQILGQKVEFLVSFYNNEISEKSEIFDDQFSVERPDGSNFTLKIRSTKLEDSAMYFCASSRDRGQGGKGYTFGSGTRLTVV.

This clone was seen just once. The chain employs TRBV24-1 and TRBJ1-2; D is uncertain. The CDR3 is 15 amino acids. V was cut by 4 bases and J by 8 bases, with 19 bases left in between. In germline, CDR1 is KGHDR, CDR2 SFDVKD. The CDR3 region has the DNA TGTGCCACCAGTGACCATCGCGGGCCCCCCATGGGCTACACCTTC. Residues: CATSDHRGPPMGYTF.

This clone was detected only once. The chain recombines TRBV11-2 with TRBJ2-7, with D perhaps TRBD1 (6 bases). Trimming cost V 3 bases and J 0 bases, with 12 bases left between them. The CDR3 length is 15 residues. Germline CDR1 and CDR2: SGHAT and FQNNGV. For the CDR3, the DNA is TGTGCCAGCAGCTTCTTACAGGGAAACTCCTACGAGCAGTACTTC. Its translation is CASSFLQGNSYEQYF.

The CDR3 loop is CASSPGLAGGPGNEQFF. In DNA, the CDR3 is TGCGCCAGCAGCCCCGGACTAGCGGGAGGCCCGGGGAATGAGCAGTTCTTC. The chain employs TRBV5-1 and TRBJ2-1, with 14 bases identical to TRBD2. CDR3 length: 17 amino acids. Germline CDR1 SGHRS, CDR2 YFSETQ. The junction had 10 bases not matched to a gene; V was cut back by 4 bases and J by 7 bases.

The rearrangement uses TRBV29-1 and TRBJ1-3; 7 bases map to TRBD1. V trimming: 5 bases; J trimming: 4 bases; junction bases outside the gene matches: 5. The CDR3 covers 13 residues. CDR1 and CDR2 (germline): SQVTM, ANQGSEA. The CDR3 region is CSVLRQGGNTIYF. CDR3 nucleotide sequence: TGCAGCGTTTTAAGACAGGGAGGAAACACCATATATTTT.

V usage is TRBV4-3 and J usage is TRBJ1-2; 7 positions agree with TRBD1. CDR1 is LGHNA, CDR2 YSLEER, per germline. The CDR3 is 13 residues long. J lost 4 bases, V lost 4 bases, and 3 bases had no gene match. CDR3 bases: TGCGCCAGCAGCCCTACAGGGGCCTATGGCTACACCTTC. Protein: CASSPTGAYGYTF.

CDR3 in amino acids: CASSFDVGGVETQYF. The CDR3 nucleotides are TGTGCCAGCAGCTTTGATGTCGGTGGTGTAGAGACCCAGTACTTC. The rearrangement joins TRBV5-4 to TRBJ2-5, with D hard to call. Germline V gives CDR1 SGHNT, CDR2 YYREEE (reference sequence). Between the trimmed V and J ends, which lost 2 bases and 4 bases, there was a span of 15 bases. The CDR3 totals 15 residues. Looking up the rest from reference TRBV5-4 and TRBJ2-5 gives the full variable domain: ETGVTQSPTHLIKTRGQQVTLRCSSQSGHNTVSWYQQALGQGPQFIFQYYREEENGRGNFPPRFSGLQFPNYSSELNVNALELDDSALYLCASSFDVGGVETQYFGPGTRLLVL.

CDR3 bases: TGTGCCAGCAGTGAAGCAGGATCGGTTGGCAATCAGCCCCAGCATTTT. This sequence encodes CASSEAGSVGNQPQHF. The chain carries TRBV25-1 and TRBJ1-5; D is ambiguous. Per germline, CDR1 MGHDK and CDR2 SYGVNS. V dropped 2 bases and J dropped 2 bases, with 13 bases sitting between them. The length of the CDR3 is 16 residues.

The rearrangement joins TRBV18 to TRBJ2-1; 11 bases line up with TRBD2. CDR3 length: 17 residues. Germline-derived CDR1 and CDR2 are KGHSH and LQKENI. After removal of 2 bases from V and 3 bases from J, the junction contained 6 bases not matched to a gene. In DNA form, the CDR3 reads TGTGCCAGCTCACCATTCACTAGCGGGAGCGACTACAATGAGCAGTTCTTC. This gives the protein CASSPFTSGSDYNEQFF.

This clone was seen only a few times. The V and J genes are TRBV7-2 and TRBJ1-6; no reliable D call. The germline gives CDR1 SGHTA, CDR2 FQGNSA. CDR3 length: 15 amino acids. V lost 5 bases, J lost 14 bases, and 22 bases lay in between. The CDR3 region has the DNA TGTGCCAGCAGCCCCCTCGAGGCGGGTCCCATCACCCTCCACTTT. Its translation: CASSPLEAGPITLHF.

Ten or more counts support this clone. The chain employs TRBV4-2 and TRBJ1-4; TRBD1 is a possible D gene (5 bases). Trimming shortened V by 1 base and J by 7 bases, and 13 bases separated the two germline ends. This CDR3 has 15 amino acids. Looked up from germline, CDR1 is LGHNA and CDR2 is YNFKEQ. In DNA, the CDR3 is TGTGCCAGCAGCCAAGTCCTAAATGGGGCTGAAAAACTGTTTTTT. Protein product: CASSQVLNGAEKLFF.

The V gene is TRBV5-5, the J gene TRBJ2-7, with D perhaps TRBD2 (5 bases). Trimming cost V 6 bases and J 4 bases, with 8 bases left between them. The germline CDR1 and CDR2 sequences are SGHKS and YYEKEE (reference sequence). The CDR3 length is 11 residues. CDR3 region: CASISGYEQYF. The CDR3 DNA follows: TGTGCCAGCATCTCGGGGTACGAGCAGTACTTC.